Shown below are 25 T cell receptor beta chains from a single sample sequenced in a study of kidney transplant recipient with SARS-CoV-2 infection. MiXCR was run by TCRdb on the reads, yielding one entry per CDR3 protein. The sample shows 200,000 to 250,000 distinct CDR3 sequences, under 30% of them seen only once. This material consisted of a blood sample, taken at baseline and on roughly day 110 from a kidney transplant recipient. These receptors came from a male patient aged 25-45 years who had COVID-19 and was a kidney transplant recipient. The T cells may partly be graft donor cells.

Concerning this clonotype: Possible read error: a much larger clone is one base away. This chain uses TRBV20-1 with TRBJ2-7, with D perhaps given as TRBD1 or TRBD2 (6 bases each). The V gene's germline CDR1 is DFQATT and CDR2 SNEGSKA (reference sequence). Trimming pared 6 bases from V and 6 bases from J, leaving 18 bases between. The CDR3 covers 13 residues. The CDR3, as DNA: TGCAGTGCGAGGGGGGTCTCAGTCGGCGAGCAGTACTTC. Its translation: CSARGVSVGEQYF.

This clonotype was observed many times. The chain has TRBV7-3 and TRBJ2-1; TRBD2 agrees at 9 bases. The CDR3 is 16 residues long. V trimming: 2 bases; J trimming: 7 bases; junction bases outside the gene matches: 9. Germline CDR1 SGHTA, CDR2 FQGTGA. The CDR3 coding sequence is TGTGCCAGCAGCTTAGGGGCGGGAGGGGGGCGTAATGAGCAGTTCTTC. Its protein product is CASSLGAGGGRNEQFF.

The sample holds many counts of this clonotype. V gene TRBV5-1 combines with J gene TRBJ1-2; D not certain. Germline CDR1 is SGHRS and CDR2 is YFSETQ. This CDR3 has 16 residues. V was clipped by 6 bases and J by 4 bases, with 22 bases between them. Written as DNA, the CDR3 is TGCGCCAGCATACAGCAATCGGTTCGAAAGACCTATGGCTACACCTTC. Protein product: CASIQQSVRKTYGYTF.

Of note for this clonotype: This may be a read error, as it is one base from a much larger clone. V and J are TRBV9 and TRBJ2-1; D uncertain. Germline loops: CDR1 SGDLS, CDR2 YYNGEE. The CDR3 loop spans 11 amino acids. V lost 4 bases, J lost 6 bases, and 5 bases lay in between. The CDR3 is CASSQSNEQFF. The CDR3 DNA sequence: TGTGCCAGCAGCCAAAGCAATGAGCAGTTCTTC. Combining the CDR3 with reference TRBV9 and TRBJ2-1 gives the whole variable domain DSGVTQTPKHLITATGQRVTLRCSPRSGDLSVYWYQQSLDQGLQFLIQYYNGEERAKGNILERFSAQQFPDLHSELNLSSLELGDSALYFCASSQSNEQFFGPGTRLTVL.

CDR3 sequence: CASTRDGNSDQPQHF. The CDR3 coding sequence is TGTGCCAGCACCAGGGACGGCAATAGCGACCAGCCCCAGCATTTT. V and J are TRBV6-5 and TRBJ1-5; the D gene is possibly TRBD1 (5 bases). V was pared by 7 bases and J by 7 bases, with 20 bases between. Germline lookup yields CDR1 MNHEY and CDR2 SVGAGI. The CDR3 totals 15 residues.

This clonotype was counted at least ten times. The chain employs TRBV18 and TRBJ1-5; a possible D gene is TRBD1 (5 bases). Germline V gene data show CDR1 as KGHSH and CDR2 as LQKENI. CDR3 length: 14 amino acids. Trimming took off 2 bases at V and 3 bases at J, with 8 bases between the two ends. The CDR3 nucleotides are TGTGCCAGCTCACCAGGCAGGGACAATCAGCCCCAGCATTTT. As protein: CASSPGRDNQPQHF.

Concerning this clonotype: Possible read error: a much larger clone is one base away. The chain carries TRBV24-1 and TRBJ1-2; D is unresolved. The germline gives CDR1 KGHDR, CDR2 SFDVKD. The CDR3 totals 17 residues. CDR3 in DNA: TGTGCCACCAGTAGAACGAGTAGTACCAGAAAGACCTATGGCTACATCTTC. This translates into CATSRTSSTRKTYGYIF.

This clonotype was detected many times. This sequence joins TRBV3-1 and TRBJ2-5, with no clear D. CDR1 and CDR2 (germline): LGHDT, YNNKEL (reference sequence). This CDR3 is 17 amino acids long. V was cut by 5 bases and J by 5 bases, with 24 bases left in between. The CDR3 DNA reads TGTGCCAGCAGCGTTGTCTGTCCCATTTCTTTCTCTGAGACCCAGTACTTC. It codes for CASSVVCPISFSETQYF.

For this clonotype: A much more abundant neighbour one base away suggests this may be a read error. Without the conserved terminal phenylalanine or tryptophan, this CDR3 likely stems from a read error. This sequence joins TRBV19 and TRBJ2-5; possibly TRBD2 for D (6 bases). The CDR3 has 13 residues. V was trimmed by 3 bases and J by 4 bases, leaving 9 bases between them. Germline V gene lookup returns CDR1 LNHDA and CDR2 SQIVND (reference sequence). The CDR3 sequence: CASSMSGVETQYL. The DNA for the CDR3 is TGTGCCAGTAGTATGTCGGGAGTAGAGACCCAGTACCTC.

As regards this clonotype: One junction end disagrees with the germline gene, perhaps due to a read error. The chain is built from TRBV7-3 and TRBJ2-2; D not resolved. The germline V gene has CDR1 SGHTA and CDR2 FQGTGA. The CDR3 is made up of 16 amino acids. Written as DNA, the CDR3 is TGTGCCAGCGGCTTAGAAGGGTCCGCGAACACCGGGGAGCTGTTTTTT. Its protein product is CASGLEGSANTGELFF.

The count of this clonotype is one. A clone one base away is much larger, so this may be a read error. V is TRBV19 and J is TRBJ1-4; D is possibly TRBD1 (5 bases). V was clipped by 6 bases and J by 7 bases, with 18 bases between them. This CDR3 region has 15 residues. Germline-derived CDR1 and CDR2 are LNHDA and SQIVND (reference sequence). The CDR3 here is CASRISGASGEKLFF. The CDR3 bases are TGTGCCAGTAGAATCTCCGGGGCTAGCGGTGAAAAACTGTTTTTT.

The chain is built from TRBV9 and TRBJ2-3; D is unresolved. The germline V gene has CDR1 SGDLS and CDR2 YYNGEE. This CDR3 region has 15 residues. V lost 3 bases to trimming and J lost 1 base, with 12 bases between them. The CDR3 sequence is CASSEDSWGTDTQYF. Here the CDR3 DNA reads TGTGCCAGCAGCGAGGATAGTTGGGGCACAGATACGCAGTATTTT.

There are many counts of this clonotype. The rearrangement links TRBV7-2 to TRBJ2-7, with D perhaps matching TRBD2 (6 bases). The CDR3 runs to 14 residues. Germline CDR1 and CDR2: SGHTA and FQGNSA. Trimming stripped 1 base from V and 0 bases from J, with 7 bases between. As DNA, the CDR3 is TGTGCCAGCAGCTTAGGGAGGGGCTCCTACGAGCAGTACTTC. It encodes CASSLGRGSYEQYF.

In regard to this clonotype: A much more abundant neighbour one base away suggests this may be a read error. The chain carries TRBV30 and TRBJ2-5, with D perhaps assigned TRBD1 or TRBD2 (5 bases each). The germline V and J ends were trimmed by 1 base and 13 bases, with 28 bases remaining between them. This CDR3 region has 16 residues. Germline V CDR1 and CDR2: GTSNPN, SVGIG (reference sequence). The CDR3 bases are TGTGCCTGGAGTGCTAAGGAGATGATGTTGTGGGACGAGCTGTACTTC. As protein: CAWSAKEMMLWDELYF.

This clonotype showed up just a few times. This chain links TRBV7-7 with TRBJ1-2; the D is unclear. V dropped 5 bases and J dropped 4 bases, with 23 bases sitting between them. The CDR3 runs to 17 residues. Germline-derived CDR1 and CDR2 are SSHAT and FNYEAQ (reference sequence). The CDR3 DNA follows: TGTGCCAGCAGCGATTGTGGTAAGTGCCGAAAGACCTATGGCTACACCTTC. It is translated as CASSDCGKCRKTYGYTF.

The chain employs TRBV6-4 and TRBJ2-3; 8 bases are shared with TRBD1. The length of the CDR3 is 15 residues. CDR1 and CDR2 (germline): MRHNA, SNTAGT. Losses at the gene ends were 0 bases for V and 1 base for J; bases not matched to a gene: 0. Written as DNA, the CDR3 is TGTGCCAGCAGTGACTCGGGACAGGGCACAGATACGCAGTATTTT. It translates to CASSDSGQGTDTQYF.

With respect to this clonotype: One end of the junction does not line up with germline, which may come from a read error. The gene calls are TRBV3-1 and TRBJ2-2; D possibly corresponds to TRBD2 (5 bases). CDR3 length: 18 amino acids. Germline V gene sequence: CDR1 LGHDT, CDR2 YNNKEL (reference sequence). This CDR3 is CASSSSCPISGLTGEPFF. The DNA for the CDR3 is TGTGCCAGCAGCTCTTCGTGTCCCATTTCAGGCTTGACCGGGGAGCCGTTTTTT.

This clonotype was observed at least ten times. The chain carries TRBV19 and TRBJ1-2; 8 bases line up with TRBD1. The length of the CDR3 is 13 residues. Germline V gene sequence: CDR1 LNHDA, CDR2 SQIVND (reference sequence). V was pared by 4 bases and J by 6 bases, with 4 bases of the junction left unmatched. DNA for the CDR3: TGTGCCAGTAGTACCGACAGGGGTAATGGCTACACCTTC. Translating it yields CASSTDRGNGYTF.

In its sample, this clonotype was seen a few times. The J gene is TRBJ2-4, the V gene TRBV20-1; TRBD1 might be the D (6 bases). This CDR3 is built from 15 residues. Germline CDR1 DFQATT, CDR2 SNEGSKA (reference sequence). Trimming left V 3 bases short and J 6 bases short, with 18 bases between. The CDR3 DNA follows: TGCAGTGCTAGTACCAGGGGACGGGGATTAAACATTCAGTACTTC. Amino acids: CSASTRGRGLNIQYF.

In this sample, this clonotype turned up many times. The chain carries TRBV4-3 and TRBJ1-2; TRBD1 agrees at 8 bases. Trimming removed 0 bases from V and 0 bases from J; junction bases left unmatched: 3. This CDR3 has 16 residues. Per germline, CDR1 LGHNA and CDR2 YSLEER. CDR3 protein: CASSQDRDRPNYGYTF. In DNA form, the CDR3 reads TGCGCCAGCAGCCAAGACCGGGACAGGCCTAACTATGGCTACACCTTC.

On this clonotype itself: A much more abundant neighbour one base away suggests this may be a read error. The chain links TRBV5-1 to TRBJ1-1, with D possibly matching TRBD1 (5 bases). The CDR3 totals 13 residues. Germline CDR1 and CDR2: SGHRS and YFSETQ. The CDR3 loop reads CANSLSTDTEAFF. CDR3 nucleotide sequence: TGCGCCAACAGCTTATCGACAGACACTGAAGCTTTCTTT.

On this clonotype: This may be a read error, as it is one base from a much larger clone. This sequence joins TRBV7-8 and TRBJ1-2; D gene ambiguous. V gave up 5 bases and J gave up 7 bases, with 26 bases separating them. The CDR3 spans 17 residues. CDR1 and CDR2 (germline): SGHVS, FQNEAQ. The CDR3 protein is CASSVELFTRKTCGYTF. The CDR3 nucleotides read TGTGCCAGCAGCGTAGAGTTGTTTACCCGAAAGACCTGTGGCTACACCTTC.

Comments on this clonotype: This could be a read error, since a much larger clone is one nucleotide away. This chain connects TRBV28 to TRBJ2-7; D not certain. The CDR3 runs 14 residues. V was cut by 5 bases and J by 5 bases, with 16 bases left in between. Germline values: CDR1 MDHEN, CDR2 SYDVKM. The CDR3 sequence: CASSPPPPSHEQYF. DNA for the CDR3: TGTGCCAGCAGTCCCCCGCCTCCTTCCCACGAGCAGTACTTC.

This clonotype was seen repeatedly, ten times or more. This rearrangement joins TRBV7-2 to TRBJ2-3; 7 nucleotides align to TRBD2. Germline CDR1 reads SGHTA; CDR2 reads FQGNSA. The CDR3 extends over 14 amino acids. The trim removed 4 bases at V and 1 base at J, leaving 2 bases unmatched. The CDR3 is CASSSGGGTDTQYF. CDR3 nucleotides: TGTGCCAGCAGCTCTGGGGGGGGCACAGATACGCAGTATTTT.

As to this clonotype: Germline is not matched at one junction end, which may reflect a read error. V usage is TRBV28 and J usage is TRBJ1-4, with D perhaps matching TRBD1 (6 bases). Germline CDR1 MDHEN, CDR2 SYDVKM. The CDR3 has 15 residues. The DNA for the CDR3 is TGTGCCAGCAGACCTATCGACAGGTCTAATGAAAAACTGCTTTTC. It is translated as CASRPIDRSNEKLLF.